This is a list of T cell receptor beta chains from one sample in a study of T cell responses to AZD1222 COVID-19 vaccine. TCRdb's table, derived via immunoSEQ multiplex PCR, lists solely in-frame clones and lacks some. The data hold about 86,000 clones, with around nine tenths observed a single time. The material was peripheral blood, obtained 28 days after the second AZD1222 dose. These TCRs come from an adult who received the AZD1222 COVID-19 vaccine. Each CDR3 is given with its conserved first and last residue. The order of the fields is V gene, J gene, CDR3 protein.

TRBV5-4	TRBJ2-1	CASSLRTRSRDNEQFF
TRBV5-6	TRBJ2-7	CASSLWGLEQYF
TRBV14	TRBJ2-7	CASSRVRDFYEQYF
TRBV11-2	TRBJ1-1	CASSLSRNMNTEAFF
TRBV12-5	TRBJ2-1	CASGLDPATSGHNEQFF
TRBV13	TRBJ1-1	CASSSSDRDEGNTEAFF
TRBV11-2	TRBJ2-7	CASSLGTFGENYEQYF
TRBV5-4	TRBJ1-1	CASSPKGRGWTEAFF
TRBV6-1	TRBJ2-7	CASSDEGDVYEQYF
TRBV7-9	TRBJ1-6	CASSSTGVNSPLHF
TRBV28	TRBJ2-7	CASYSFEGEPQEQYF